This T cell receptor (beta chain) was obtained from a study of identifying expanded T cells in peripheral blood. The table lists this clone with a few counts. Its antigen is not known. Study results and caveats: Variance in clone template counts between approximately 2-week samples significantly increased with total template count across all healthy donors. Differentially abundant clones: roughly 1.2 between replicates, around 16 at roughly 15 days, roughly 18 at four.

The CDR3 has 13 residues. Germline CDR1 MDHEN, CDR2 SYDVKM. With 6 bases removed from V and 5 bases from J, the gap between germline ends came to 11 bases. Assay: immunoSEQ multiplex PCR; the TCRdb copy retains only in-frame clones and omits some. The sample contains approximately 140,000 clones, 70% to 90% of which appear only once. Healthy donors had no documented immune events, such as infections, while sampled. The rearrangement uses TRBV28 and TRBJ2-1; D remains ambiguous. The sample comprised blood. The receptor's source is a person aged 18 to 75 in good health. The CDR3 region is CASSTSGHNEQFF. CDR3 coding DNA: TGTGCCAGCAGCACCTCGGGCCACAATGAGCAGTTCTTC.